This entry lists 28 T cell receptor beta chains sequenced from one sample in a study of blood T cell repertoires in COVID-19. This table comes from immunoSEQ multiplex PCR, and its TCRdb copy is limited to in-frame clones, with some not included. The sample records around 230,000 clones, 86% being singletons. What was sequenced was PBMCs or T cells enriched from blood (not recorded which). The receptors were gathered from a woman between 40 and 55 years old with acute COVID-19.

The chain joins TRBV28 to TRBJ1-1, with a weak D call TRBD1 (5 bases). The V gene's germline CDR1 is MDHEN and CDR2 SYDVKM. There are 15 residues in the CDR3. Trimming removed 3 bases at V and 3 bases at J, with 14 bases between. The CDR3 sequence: CASSLGFQGYTEAFF. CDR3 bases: TGTGCCAGCAGTTTGGGTTTTCAGGGCTACACTGAAGCTTTCTTT.

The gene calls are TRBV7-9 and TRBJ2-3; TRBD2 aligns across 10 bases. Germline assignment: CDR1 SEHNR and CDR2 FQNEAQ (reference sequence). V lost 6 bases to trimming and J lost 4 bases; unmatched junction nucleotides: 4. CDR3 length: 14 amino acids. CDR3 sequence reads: CASSLAGVSDTQYF. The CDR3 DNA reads TGTGCCAGCAGTCTAGCGGGAGTGTCAGATACGCAGTATTTT. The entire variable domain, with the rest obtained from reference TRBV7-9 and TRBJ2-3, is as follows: DTGVSQNPRHKITKRGQNVTFRCDPISEHNRLYWYRQTLGQGPEFLTYFQNEAQLEKSRLLSDRFSAERPKGSFSTLEIQRTEQGDSAMYLCASSLAGVSDTQYFGPGTRLTVL.

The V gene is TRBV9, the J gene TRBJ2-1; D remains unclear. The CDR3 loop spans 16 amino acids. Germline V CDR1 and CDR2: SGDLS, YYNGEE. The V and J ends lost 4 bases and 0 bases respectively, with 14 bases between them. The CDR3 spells CASSPPPRSSYNEQFF. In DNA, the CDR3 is TGTGCCAGCAGCCCCCCCCCTAGAAGCTCCTACAATGAGCAGTTCTTC.

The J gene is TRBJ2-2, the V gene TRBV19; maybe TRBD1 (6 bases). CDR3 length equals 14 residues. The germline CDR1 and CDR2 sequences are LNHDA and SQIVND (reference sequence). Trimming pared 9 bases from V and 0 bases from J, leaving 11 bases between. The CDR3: CASTRQANTGELFF. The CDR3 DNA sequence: TGTGCCAGCACTAGACAGGCGAACACCGGGGAGCTGTTTTTT. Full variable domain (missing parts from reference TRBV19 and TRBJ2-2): DGGITQSPKYLFRKEGQNVTLSCEQNLNHDAMYWYRQDPGQGLRLIYYSQIVNDFQKGDIAEGYSVSREKKESFPLTVTSAQKNPTAFYLCASTRQANTGELFFGEGSRLTVL.

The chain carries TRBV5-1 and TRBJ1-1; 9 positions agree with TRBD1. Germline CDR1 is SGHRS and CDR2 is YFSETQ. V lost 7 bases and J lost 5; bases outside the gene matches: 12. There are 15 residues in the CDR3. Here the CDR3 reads CASALTGGPRTEAFF. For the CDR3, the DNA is TGCGCCAGCGCGCTAACAGGGGGCCCGAGGACTGAAGCTTTCTTT.

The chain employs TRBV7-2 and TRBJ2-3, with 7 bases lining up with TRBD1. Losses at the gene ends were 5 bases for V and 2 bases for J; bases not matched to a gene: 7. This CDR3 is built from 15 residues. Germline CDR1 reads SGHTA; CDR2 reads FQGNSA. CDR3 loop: CASSPTGVPTDTQYF. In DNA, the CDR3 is TGTGCCAGCAGCCCTACAGGGGTGCCCACAGATACGCAGTATTTT.

Here the CDR3 reads CASSPTLSSYNEQFF. For the CDR3, the DNA is TGTGCCAGCAGCCCTACTCTAAGCTCCTACAATGAGCAGTTCTTC. The rearrangement joins TRBV9 to TRBJ2-1; D is ambiguous. The V end was cut by 4 bases, the J end by 0 bases, with 11 bases between. Germline V gives CDR1 SGDLS, CDR2 YYNGEE. The CDR3 length is 15 residues.

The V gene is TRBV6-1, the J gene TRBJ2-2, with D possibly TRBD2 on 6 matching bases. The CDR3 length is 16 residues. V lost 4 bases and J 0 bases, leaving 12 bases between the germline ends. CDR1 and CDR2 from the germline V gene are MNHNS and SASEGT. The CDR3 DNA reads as TGTGCCAGCAGTGCCCATAGCGGATCGAACACCGGGGAGCTGTTTTTT. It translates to CASSAHSGSNTGELFF.

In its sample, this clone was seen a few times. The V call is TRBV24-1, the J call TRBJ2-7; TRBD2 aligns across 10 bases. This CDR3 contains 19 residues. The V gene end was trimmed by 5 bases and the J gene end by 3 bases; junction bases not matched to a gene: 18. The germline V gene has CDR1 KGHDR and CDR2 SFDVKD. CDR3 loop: CATSGLGLAEILYYYEQYF. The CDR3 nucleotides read TGTGCCACCAGTGGGTTAGGACTAGCGGAGATTCTCTACTACTACGAGCAGTACTTC.

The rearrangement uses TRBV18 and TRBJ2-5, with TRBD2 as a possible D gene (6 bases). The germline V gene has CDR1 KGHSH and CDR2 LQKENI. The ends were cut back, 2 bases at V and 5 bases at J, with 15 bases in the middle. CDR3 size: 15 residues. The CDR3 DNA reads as TGTGCCAGCTCACCATCAGCGGGCGGGTTTGAGACCCAGTACTTC. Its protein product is CASSPSAGGFETQYF. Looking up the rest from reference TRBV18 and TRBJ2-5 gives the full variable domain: NAGVMQNPRHLVRRRGQEARLRCSPMKGHSHVYWYRQLPEEGLKFMVYLQKENIIDESGMPKERFSAEFPKEGPSILRIQQVVRGDSAAYFCASSPSAGGFETQYFGPGTRLLVL.

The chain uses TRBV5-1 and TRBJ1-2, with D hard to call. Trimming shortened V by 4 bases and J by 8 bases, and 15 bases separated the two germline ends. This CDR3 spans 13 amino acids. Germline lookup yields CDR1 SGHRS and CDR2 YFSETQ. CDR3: CASSQVGSEGYTF. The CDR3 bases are TGCGCCAGCAGCCAAGTTGGGTCGGAGGGCTACACCTTC.

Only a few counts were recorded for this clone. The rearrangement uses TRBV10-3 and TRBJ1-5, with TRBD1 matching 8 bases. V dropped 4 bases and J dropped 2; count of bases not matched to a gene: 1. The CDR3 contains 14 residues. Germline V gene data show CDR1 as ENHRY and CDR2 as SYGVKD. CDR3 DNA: TGTGCCATCAGTGGGGGACAGGGCAATCAGCCCCAGCATTTT. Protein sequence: CAISGGQGNQPQHF.

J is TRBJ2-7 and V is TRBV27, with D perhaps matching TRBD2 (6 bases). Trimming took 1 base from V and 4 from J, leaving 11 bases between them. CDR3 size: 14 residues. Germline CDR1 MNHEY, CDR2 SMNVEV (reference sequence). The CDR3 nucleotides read TGTGCCAGCAGTTTATGGGCGGGGCTATACGAGCAGTACTTC. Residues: CASSLWAGLYEQYF.

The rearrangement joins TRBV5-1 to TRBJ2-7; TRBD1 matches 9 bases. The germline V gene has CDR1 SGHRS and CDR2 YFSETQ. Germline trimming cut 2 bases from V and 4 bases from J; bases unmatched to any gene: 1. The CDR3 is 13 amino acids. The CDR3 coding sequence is TGCGCCAGCAGCTTCGGGACAGGGTACGAGCAGTACTTC. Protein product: CASSFGTGYEQYF.

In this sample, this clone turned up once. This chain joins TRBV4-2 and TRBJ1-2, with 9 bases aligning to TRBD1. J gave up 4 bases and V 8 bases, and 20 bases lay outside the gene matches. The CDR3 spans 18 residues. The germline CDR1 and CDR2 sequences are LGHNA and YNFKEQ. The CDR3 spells CASLPGQGTETVFYGYTF. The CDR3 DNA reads TGTGCCAGCCTCCCGGGACAGGGTACCGAGACGGTTTTCTATGGCTACACCTTC.

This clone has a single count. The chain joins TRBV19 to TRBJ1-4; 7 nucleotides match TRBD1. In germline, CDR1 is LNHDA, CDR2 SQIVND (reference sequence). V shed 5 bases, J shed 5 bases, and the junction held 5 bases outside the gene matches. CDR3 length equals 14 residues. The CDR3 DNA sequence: TGTGCCAGTAGTTACGGGACAGAGAATGAAAAACTGTTTTTT. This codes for CASSYGTENEKLFF. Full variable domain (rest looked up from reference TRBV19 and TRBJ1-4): DGGITQSPKYLFRKEGQNVTLSCEQNLNHDAMYWYRQDPGQGLRLIYYSQIVNDFQKGDIAEGYSVSREKKESFPLTVTSAQKNPTAFYLCASSYGTENEKLFFGSGTQLSVL.

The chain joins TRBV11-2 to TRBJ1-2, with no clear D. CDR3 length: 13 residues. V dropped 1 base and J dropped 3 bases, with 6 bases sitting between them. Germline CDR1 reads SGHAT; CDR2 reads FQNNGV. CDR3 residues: CASSLVSDYGYTF. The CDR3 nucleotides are TGTGCCAGCAGCTTAGTTTCGGACTATGGCTACACCTTC.

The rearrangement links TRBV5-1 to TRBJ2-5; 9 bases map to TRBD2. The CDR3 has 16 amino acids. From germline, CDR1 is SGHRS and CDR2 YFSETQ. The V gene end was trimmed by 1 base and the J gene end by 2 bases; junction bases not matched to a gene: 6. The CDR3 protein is CASSLRLAGQQETQYF. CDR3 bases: TGCGCCAGCAGCTTGCGGCTAGCGGGACAACAAGAGACCCAGTACTTC.

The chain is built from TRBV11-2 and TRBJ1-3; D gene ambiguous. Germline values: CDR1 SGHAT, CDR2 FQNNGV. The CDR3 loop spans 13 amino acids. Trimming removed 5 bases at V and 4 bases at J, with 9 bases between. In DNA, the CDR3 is TGTGCCAGCAGCCCGGGGTCGGGAAACACCATATATTTT. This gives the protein CASSPGSGNTIYF.

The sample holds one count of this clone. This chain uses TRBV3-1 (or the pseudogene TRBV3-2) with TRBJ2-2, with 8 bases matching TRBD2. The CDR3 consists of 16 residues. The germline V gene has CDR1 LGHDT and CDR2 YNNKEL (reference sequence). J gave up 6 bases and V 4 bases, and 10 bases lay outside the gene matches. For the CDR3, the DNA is TGTGCCAGCAGCCCCCTGAAAAGCGGGAGATCCGGGGAGCTGTTTTTT. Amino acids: CASSPLKSGRSGELFF.

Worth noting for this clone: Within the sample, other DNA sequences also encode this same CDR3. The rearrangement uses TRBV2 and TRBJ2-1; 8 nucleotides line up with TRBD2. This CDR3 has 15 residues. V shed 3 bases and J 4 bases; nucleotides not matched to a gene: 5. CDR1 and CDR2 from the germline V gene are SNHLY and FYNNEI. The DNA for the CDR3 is TGTGCCAGCAGTGAGGGTCTAGCGGGTTACAATGAGCAGTTCTTC. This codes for CASSEGLAGYNEQFF.

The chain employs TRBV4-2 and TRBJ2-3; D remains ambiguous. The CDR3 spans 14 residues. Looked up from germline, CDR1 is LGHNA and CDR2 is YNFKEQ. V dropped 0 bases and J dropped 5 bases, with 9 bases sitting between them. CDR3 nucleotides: TGTGCCAGCAGCCAAGAACGGGTTATAGATACGCAGTATTTT. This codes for CASSQERVIDTQYF.

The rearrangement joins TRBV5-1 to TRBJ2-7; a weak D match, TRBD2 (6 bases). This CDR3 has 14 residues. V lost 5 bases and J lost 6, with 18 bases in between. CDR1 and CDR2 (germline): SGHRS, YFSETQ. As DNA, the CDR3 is TGCGCCAGCAGGGGGACTTCTAGGGCCTCCGAGCAGTACTTC. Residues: CASRGTSRASEQYF.

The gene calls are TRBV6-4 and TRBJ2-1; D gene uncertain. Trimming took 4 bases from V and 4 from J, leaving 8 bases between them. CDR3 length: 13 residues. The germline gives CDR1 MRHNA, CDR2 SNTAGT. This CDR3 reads CASSVGRYNEQFF. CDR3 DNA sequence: TGTGCCAGCAGTGTGGGCAGATACAATGAGCAGTTCTTC.

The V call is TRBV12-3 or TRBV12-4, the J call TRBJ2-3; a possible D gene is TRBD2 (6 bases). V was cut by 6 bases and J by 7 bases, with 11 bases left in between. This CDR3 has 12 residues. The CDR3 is CASSGSSYTQYF. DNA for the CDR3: TGTGCCAGCAGCGGGAGCTCGTATACGCAGTATTTT.

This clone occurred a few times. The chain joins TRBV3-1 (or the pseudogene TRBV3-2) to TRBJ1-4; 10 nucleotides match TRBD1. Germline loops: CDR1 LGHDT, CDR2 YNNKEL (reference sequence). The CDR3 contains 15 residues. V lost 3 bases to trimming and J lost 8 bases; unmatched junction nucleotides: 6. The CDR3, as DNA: TGTGCCAGCAGCCAGACAGGGGGCGGTCGGGAAAAACTGTTTTTT. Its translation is CASSQTGGGREKLFF.

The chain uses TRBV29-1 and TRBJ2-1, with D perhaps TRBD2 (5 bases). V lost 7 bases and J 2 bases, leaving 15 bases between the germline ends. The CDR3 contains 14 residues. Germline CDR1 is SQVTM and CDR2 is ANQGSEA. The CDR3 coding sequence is TGCAGCGCCCAGGCTAGCAGCCCCTACAATGAGCAGTTCTTC. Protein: CSAQASSPYNEQFF.

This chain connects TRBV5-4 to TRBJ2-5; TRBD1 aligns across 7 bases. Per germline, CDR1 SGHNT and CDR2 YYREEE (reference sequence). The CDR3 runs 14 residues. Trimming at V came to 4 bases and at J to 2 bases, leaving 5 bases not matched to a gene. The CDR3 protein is CASSPYRGQETQYF. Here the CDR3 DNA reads TGTGCCAGCAGCCCCTACAGGGGACAAGAGACCCAGTACTTC.